The rows below give T cell receptor beta chains drawn from one sample of a study of cytomegalovirus exposure and HLA in healthy donors. The protocol was immunoSEQ multiplex PCR, while the TCRdb copy is restricted to in-frame clones and leaves out a portion. The data show about 160,000 clones, approximately 85% seen once. Sequencing was done on a sample of PBMCs. The source of these receptors is a man aged 45-60 years in good health and CMV-seropositive. CDR3s include the opening cysteine and the closing phenylalanine or tryptophan. Each record gives: J gene, D gene, clone size, V gene, CDR3 DNA, CDR3 protein. The D gene is left open where the match is weak. Clone sizes are given selectively: once, few, many, or a class where the clone is expanded.

>TRBJ2-7|NA|few|TRBV28
TGTGCCAGCAGTTCCCCAGGCAGGTTCCAAATCTACGAGCAGTACTTC
CASSSPGRFQIYEQYF
>TRBJ2-7|NA|NA|TRBV21-1
TGTGCCAGCAGCCCCCGGACAGGGCAGGCTTGGAACGAGCAGTACTTC
CASSPRTGQAWNEQYF
>TRBJ2-7|TRBD2|NA|TRBV11-2
TGTGCCAGCAGCTTATGGGAGGGGCCTGCCTACGAGCAGTACTTC
CASSLWEGPAYEQYF
>TRBJ2-1|NA|NA|TRBV27
TGTGCCAGCAGTAAACCGGGACATCTGAACAATGAGCAGTTCTTC
CASSKPGHLNNEQFF
>TRBJ2-1|TRBD2|NA|TRBV4-1
TGCGCCAGCAGCAACTCCTATTGGCGGGAGGATGGGAACAATGAGCAGTTCTTC
CASSNSYWREDGNNEQFF
>TRBJ1-2|TRBD1|NA|TRBV6-1
TGTGCCAGCAGTGAAGTGGCAGGGGGTGTCGGCTACACCTTC
CASSEVAGGVGYTF
>TRBJ2-1|TRBD2|NA|TRBV7-9
TGTGCCAGCAGCAACCCATCTAGCGGGGGGCGCGGGCAGTTCTTC
CASSNPSSGGRGQFF
>TRBJ2-7|NA|few|TRBV27
TGTGCCAGCAGCAACGGGGGATTGAGCCGCTACGAGCAGTACTTC
CASSNGGLSRYEQYF
>TRBJ2-2|NA|NA|TRBV5-1
TGCGCCAGCAGCTTTTTGGTAGCTAACACCGGGGAGCTGTTTTTT
CASSFLVANTGELFF
>TRBJ2-7|NA|once|TRBV28
TGTGCCAGCAGTTTATGGGGGGGGCCGACCCTAAAGGAGCAGTACTTC
CASSLWGGPTLKEQYF
>TRBJ1-5|TRBD1|NA|TRBV2
TGTGCCAGCAGCGTTATGGACAGGCCGGAGGGCAATCAGCCCCAGCATTTT
CASSVMDRPEGNQPQHF
>TRBJ2-7|NA|NA|TRBV5-1
TGCGCCAGCAGCTTGGCCCCCCTTAGGAGCTCCTACGAGCAGTACTTC
CASSLAPLRSSYEQYF